Listed below are T cell receptor beta chains from one sample, sequenced in a study of blood T cells in healthy people across ages. TCRdb analysed the 5' RACE reads with MiXCR anew, one entry per CDR3 protein. The sample lists about 1.1 million distinct CDR3 sequences, 35% to 40% seen once, with over 10% in the top ten. Input material: blood. The source of these receptors is a man younger than 30 in good health. CDR3s include the opening cysteine and the closing phenylalanine or tryptophan. Size values are once, few and many counts, or a class for expanded clones, and some rows have none.

>.|TRBV29-1
CSVSILQGVAYGYTF
>.|TRBV12-3/TRBV12-4
CASSPPGLAGEGTQYF
>.|TRBV20-1
CSASPATGFGGANVLTF
>.|TRBV20-1
CSAAQTGETQYF
>few|TRBV20-1
CSAALTRGTEAFF
>.|TRBV20-1
CSATGTGVTDTQYF
>.|TRBV29-1
CSVELDTEAFF
>few|TRBV18
CASSPRNWQETQYF
>.|TRBV29-1
CSVGRTSGADTQYF
>.|TRBV20-1
CSARPGTGDSYGYTF
>.|TRBV7-9
CASSLVQGKDNEQFF
>few|TRBV6-2/TRBV6-3
CASSFTKNTEAFF
>many|TRBV29-1
CSVETTDTQYF
>.|TRBV6-5
CASSYSYHRRYTDAQYF
>once|TRBV29-1
CSVDGGGLDYGHTF
>few|TRBV4-1
CASSQEAGAQETQYF
>many|TRBV4-3
CASSHETGLATQYF
>.|TRBV25-1
CASSEFSGTGASGEQFF
>few|TRBV21-1
CASFSGQPQHF
>.|TRBV10-3
CAISVAAEQYF
>few|TRBV20-1
CSARKSGVSGGVEETQYF
>.|TRBV12-3/TRBV12-4
CASSFRTSMTNTGELFF
>few|TRBV24-1
CATSDPQRPQETQYF
>.|TRBV9
CASSISWADTEAFF
>.|TRBV6-5
CASRPGTNTEAFF
>few|TRBV27
CASSLFGTGTKRTEAFF
>.|TRBV7-9
CASSLGGSAGSTDTQYF
>once|TRBV9
CASSVSVDPLGDEQYF
>few|TRBV6-5
CASRFRRGGSNEQFF
>.|TRBV6-2/TRBV6-3
CASSYLVASYGYTF
>few|TRBV4-3
CASSLDRGSEQYF
>.|TRBV4-3
CASSQENQGSSYNSPLHF
>.|TRBV20-1
CSARKLGTARGGRGQPQHF
>.|TRBV20-1
CSAQAGLDTEAFF
>few|TRBV5-5
CASSLAGDGPDSNQPQHF
>few|TRBV12-3/TRBV12-4
CASSFGFGGEYTEAFF
>.|TRBV20-1
CSARKGLDQETQYF
>many|TRBV2
CASSGGTNEQFF
>.|TRBV29-1
CSVGEGGTGTGESNQPQHF
>.|TRBV12-3/TRBV12-4
CASSLEGRWRGQGADTQYF
>.|TRBV6-6
CASSYASAPNTEAFF
>few|TRBV4-2
CASRQSPGQHNEKLFF
>.|TRBV7-3
CASSSSGTGKTFF
>few|TRBV6-2/TRBV6-3
CASSRSGSVAEAFF
>many|TRBV20-1
CSARPSLNTEAFF